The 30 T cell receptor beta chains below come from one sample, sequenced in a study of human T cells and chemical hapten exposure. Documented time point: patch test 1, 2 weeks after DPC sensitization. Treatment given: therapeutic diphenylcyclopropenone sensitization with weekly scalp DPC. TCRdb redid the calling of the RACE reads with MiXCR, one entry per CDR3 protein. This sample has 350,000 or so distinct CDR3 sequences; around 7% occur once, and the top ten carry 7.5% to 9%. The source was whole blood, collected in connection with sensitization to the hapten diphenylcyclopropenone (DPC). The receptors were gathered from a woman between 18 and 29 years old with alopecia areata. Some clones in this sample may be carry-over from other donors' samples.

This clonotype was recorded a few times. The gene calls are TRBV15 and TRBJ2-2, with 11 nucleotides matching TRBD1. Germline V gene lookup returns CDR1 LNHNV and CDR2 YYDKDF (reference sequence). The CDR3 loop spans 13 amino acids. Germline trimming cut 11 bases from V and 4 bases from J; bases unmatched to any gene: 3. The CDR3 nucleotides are TGTGCCTCCGGGACAGGGGGCACCGGGGAGCTGTTTTTT. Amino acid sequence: CASGTGGTGELFF.

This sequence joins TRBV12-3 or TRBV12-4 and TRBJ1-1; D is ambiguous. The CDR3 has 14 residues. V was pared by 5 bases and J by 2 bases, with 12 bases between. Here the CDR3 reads CASSPDPPNTEAFF. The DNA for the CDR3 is TGTGCCAGCAGTCCAGACCCACCAAACACTGAAGCTTTCTTT.

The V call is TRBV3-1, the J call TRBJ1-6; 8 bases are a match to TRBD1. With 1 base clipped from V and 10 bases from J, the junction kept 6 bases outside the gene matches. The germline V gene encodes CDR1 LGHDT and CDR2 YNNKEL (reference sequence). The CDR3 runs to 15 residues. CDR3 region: CASSQVTGGGSPLHF. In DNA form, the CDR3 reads TGTGCCAGCAGCCAAGTAACAGGGGGGGGCTCACCCCTCCACTTT. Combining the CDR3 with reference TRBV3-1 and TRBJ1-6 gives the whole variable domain DTAVSQTPKYLVTQMGNDKSIKCEQNLGHDTMYWYKQDSKKFLKIMFSYNNKELIINETVPNRFSPKSPDKAHLNLHINSLELGDSAVYFCASSQVTGGGSPLHFGNGTRLTVT.

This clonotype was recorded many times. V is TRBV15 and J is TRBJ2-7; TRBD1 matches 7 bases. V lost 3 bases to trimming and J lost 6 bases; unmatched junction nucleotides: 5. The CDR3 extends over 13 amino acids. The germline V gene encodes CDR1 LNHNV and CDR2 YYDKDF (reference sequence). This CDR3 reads CATSSTYRGEQYF. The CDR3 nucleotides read TGTGCCACCAGCAGCACCTACAGGGGCGAGCAGTACTTC.

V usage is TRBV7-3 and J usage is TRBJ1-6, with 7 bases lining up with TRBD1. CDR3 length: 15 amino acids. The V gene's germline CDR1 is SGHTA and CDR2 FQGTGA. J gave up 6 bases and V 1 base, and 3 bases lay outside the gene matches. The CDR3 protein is CASSLSSGGNSPLHF. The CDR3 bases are TGTGCCAGCAGCTTAAGTTCAGGGGGTAATTCACCCCTCCACTTT.

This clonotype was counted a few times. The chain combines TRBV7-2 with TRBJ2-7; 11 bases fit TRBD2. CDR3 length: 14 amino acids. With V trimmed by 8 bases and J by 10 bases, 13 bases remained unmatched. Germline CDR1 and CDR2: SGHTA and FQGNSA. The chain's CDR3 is CASGITSGGSHQYF. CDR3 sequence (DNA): TGTGCCAGCGGCATAACTAGCGGGGGAAGTCATCAGTACTTC.

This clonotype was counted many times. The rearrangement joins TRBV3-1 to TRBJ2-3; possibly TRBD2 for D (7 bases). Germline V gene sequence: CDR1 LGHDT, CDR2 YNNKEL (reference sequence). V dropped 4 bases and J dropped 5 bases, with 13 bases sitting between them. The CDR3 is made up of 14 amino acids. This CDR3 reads CASSLRGAEDTQYF. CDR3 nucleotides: TGTGCCAGCAGCCTACGGGGGGCGGAAGATACGCAGTATTTT.

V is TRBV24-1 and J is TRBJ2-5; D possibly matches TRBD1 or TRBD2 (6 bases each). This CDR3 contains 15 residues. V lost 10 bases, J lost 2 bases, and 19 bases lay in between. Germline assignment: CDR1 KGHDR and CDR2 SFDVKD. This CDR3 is CATGHGGEGQETQYF. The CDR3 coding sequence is TGTGCCACGGGACACGGGGGTGAGGGGCAAGAGACCCAGTACTTC.

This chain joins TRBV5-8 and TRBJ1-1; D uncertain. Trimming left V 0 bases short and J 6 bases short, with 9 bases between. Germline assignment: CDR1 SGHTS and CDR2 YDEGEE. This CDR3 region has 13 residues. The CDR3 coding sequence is TGTGCCAGCAGCTTGGGACACCATCCTGAAGCTTTCTTT. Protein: CASSLGHHPEAFF.

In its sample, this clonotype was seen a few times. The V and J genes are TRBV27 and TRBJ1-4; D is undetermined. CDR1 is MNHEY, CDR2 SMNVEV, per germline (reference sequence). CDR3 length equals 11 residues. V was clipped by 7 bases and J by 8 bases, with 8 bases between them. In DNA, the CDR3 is TGTGCCAGCAAAAAGATCGAAAAACTGTTTTTT. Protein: CASKKIEKLFF.

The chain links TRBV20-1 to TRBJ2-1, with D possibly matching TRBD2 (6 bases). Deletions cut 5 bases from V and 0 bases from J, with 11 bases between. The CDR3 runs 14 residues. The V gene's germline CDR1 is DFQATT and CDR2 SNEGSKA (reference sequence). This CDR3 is CSASRDFSYNEQFF. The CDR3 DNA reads TGCAGTGCTTCTCGGGACTTCTCCTACAATGAGCAGTTCTTC.

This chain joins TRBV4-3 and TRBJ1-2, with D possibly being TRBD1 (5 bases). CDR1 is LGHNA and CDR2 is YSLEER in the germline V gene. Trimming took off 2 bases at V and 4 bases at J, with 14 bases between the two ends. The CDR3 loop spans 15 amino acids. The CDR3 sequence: CASSQWDRDSYGYTF. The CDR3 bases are TGCGCCAGCAGCCAATGGGACCGAGATTCCTATGGCTACACCTTC.

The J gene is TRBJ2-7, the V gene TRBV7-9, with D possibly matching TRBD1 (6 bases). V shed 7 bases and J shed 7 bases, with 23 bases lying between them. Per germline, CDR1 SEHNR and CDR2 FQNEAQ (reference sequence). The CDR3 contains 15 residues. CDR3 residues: CASTEAAGRGKEQYF. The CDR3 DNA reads TGTGCCAGCACCGAGGCGGCGGGCAGGGGTAAGGAGCAGTACTTC.

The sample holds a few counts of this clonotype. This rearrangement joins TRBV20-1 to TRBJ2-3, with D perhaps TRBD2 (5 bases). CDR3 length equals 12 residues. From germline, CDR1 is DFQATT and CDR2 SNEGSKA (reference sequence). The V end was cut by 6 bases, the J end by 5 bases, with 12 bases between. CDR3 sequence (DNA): TGCAGTGCGCTAGTCCGGGGAGATACGCAGTATTTT. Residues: CSALVRGDTQYF.

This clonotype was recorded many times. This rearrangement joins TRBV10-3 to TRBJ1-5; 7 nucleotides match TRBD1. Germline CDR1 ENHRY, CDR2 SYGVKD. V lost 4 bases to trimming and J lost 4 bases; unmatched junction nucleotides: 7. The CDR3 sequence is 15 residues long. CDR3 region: CAISADRVGNQPQHF. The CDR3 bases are TGTGCCATCAGTGCCGACAGGGTCGGGAATCAGCCCCAGCATTTT.

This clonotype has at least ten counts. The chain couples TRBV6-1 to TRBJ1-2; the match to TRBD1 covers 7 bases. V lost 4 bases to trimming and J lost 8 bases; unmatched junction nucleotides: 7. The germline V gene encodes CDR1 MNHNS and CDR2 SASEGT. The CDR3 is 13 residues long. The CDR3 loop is CASSVREGGGYTF. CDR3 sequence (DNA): TGTGCCAGCAGTGTAAGAGAAGGGGGCGGCTACACCTTC.

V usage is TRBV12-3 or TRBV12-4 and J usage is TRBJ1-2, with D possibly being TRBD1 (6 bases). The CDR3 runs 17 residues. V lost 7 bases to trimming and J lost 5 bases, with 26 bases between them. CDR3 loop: CASIMMDRLGYFYGYTF. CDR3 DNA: TGTGCCAGCATTATGATGGACAGATTAGGCTACTTTTATGGCTACACCTTC.

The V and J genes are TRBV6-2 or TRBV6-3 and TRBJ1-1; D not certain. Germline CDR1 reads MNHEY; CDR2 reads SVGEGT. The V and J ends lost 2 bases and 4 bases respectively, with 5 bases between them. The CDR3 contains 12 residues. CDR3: CASSYRPTEAFF. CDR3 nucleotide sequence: TGTGCCAGCAGTTACCGACCCACTGAAGCTTTCTTT.

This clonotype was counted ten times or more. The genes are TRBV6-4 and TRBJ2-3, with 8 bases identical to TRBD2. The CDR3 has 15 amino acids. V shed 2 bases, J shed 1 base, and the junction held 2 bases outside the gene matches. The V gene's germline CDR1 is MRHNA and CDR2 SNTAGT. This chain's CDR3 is CASSDGSGGTDTQYF. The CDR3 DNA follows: TGTGCCAGCAGTGACGGTAGCGGGGGCACAGATACGCAGTATTTT.

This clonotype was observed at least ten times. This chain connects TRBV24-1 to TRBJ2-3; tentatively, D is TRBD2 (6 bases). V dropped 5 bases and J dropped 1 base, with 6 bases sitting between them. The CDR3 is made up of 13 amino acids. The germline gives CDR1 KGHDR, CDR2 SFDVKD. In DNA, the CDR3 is TGTGCCACCAGTGCGGGGGGCACAGATACGCAGTATTTT. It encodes CATSAGGTDTQYF.

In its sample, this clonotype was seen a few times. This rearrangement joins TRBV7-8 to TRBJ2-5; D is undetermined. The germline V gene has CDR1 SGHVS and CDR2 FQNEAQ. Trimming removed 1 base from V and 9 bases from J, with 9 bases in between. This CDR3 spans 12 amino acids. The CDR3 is CASSLDRLAQYF. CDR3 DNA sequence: TGTGCCAGCAGCTTAGATCGCTTGGCCCAGTACTTC.

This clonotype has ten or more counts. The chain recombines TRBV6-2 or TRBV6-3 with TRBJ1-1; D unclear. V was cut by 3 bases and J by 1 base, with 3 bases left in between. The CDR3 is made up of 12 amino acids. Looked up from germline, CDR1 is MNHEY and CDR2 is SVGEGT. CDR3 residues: CASSYSNTEAFF. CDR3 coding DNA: TGTGCCAGCAGTTATTCGAACACTGAAGCTTTCTTT.

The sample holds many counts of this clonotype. CDR3 sequence: CASFRDREWYEQFF. The DNA for the CDR3 is TGTGCCAGCTTCCGGGACAGGGAATGGTATGAGCAGTTCTTC. The chain has TRBV2 and TRBJ2-1, with 9 bases identical to TRBD1. This CDR3 has 14 amino acids. CDR1 SNHLY and CDR2 FYNNEI come from the germline V gene. Germline trimming cut 8 bases from V and 8 bases from J; bases unmatched to any gene: 10.

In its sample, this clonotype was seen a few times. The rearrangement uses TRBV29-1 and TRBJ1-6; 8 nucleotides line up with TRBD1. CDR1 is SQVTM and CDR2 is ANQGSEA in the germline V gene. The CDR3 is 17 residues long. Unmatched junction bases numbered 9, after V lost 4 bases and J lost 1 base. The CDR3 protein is CSVGCRGLSSYNSPLHF. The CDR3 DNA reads TGCAGCGTTGGGTGCAGGGGGCTTAGTTCCTATAATTCACCCCTCCACTTT.

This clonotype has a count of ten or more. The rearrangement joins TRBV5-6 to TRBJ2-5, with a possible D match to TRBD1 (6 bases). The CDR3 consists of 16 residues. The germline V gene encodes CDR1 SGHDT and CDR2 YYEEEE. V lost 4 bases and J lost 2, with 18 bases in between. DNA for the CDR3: TGTGCCAGCAGCCCCGATACAGGGAAGACACAAGAGACCCAGTACTTC. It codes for CASSPDTGKTQETQYF.

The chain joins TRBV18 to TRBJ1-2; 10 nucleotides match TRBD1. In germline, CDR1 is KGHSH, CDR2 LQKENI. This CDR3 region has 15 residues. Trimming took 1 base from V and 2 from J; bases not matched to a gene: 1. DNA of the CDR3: TGTGCCAGCTCACCACAGGACAGGGGGAACTATGGCTACACCTTC. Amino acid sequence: CASSPQDRGNYGYTF.

In DNA, the CDR3 is TGTGCCAGCAGCTCCCTCCAGAGCGTCCATGAGCAGTTCTTC. This codes for CASSSLQSVHEQFF. The chain uses TRBV7-9 and TRBJ2-1; D is undetermined. Deletions cut 4 bases from V and 8 bases from J, with 15 bases between. CDR1 and CDR2 (germline): SEHNR, FQNEAQ (reference sequence). The CDR3 totals 14 residues.

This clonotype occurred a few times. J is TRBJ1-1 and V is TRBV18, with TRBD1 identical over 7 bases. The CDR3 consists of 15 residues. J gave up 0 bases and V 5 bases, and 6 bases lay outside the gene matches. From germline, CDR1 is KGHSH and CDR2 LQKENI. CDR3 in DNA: TGTGCCAGCTCAATACGGACAGGAATGAACACTGAAGCTTTCTTT. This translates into CASSIRTGMNTEAFF.

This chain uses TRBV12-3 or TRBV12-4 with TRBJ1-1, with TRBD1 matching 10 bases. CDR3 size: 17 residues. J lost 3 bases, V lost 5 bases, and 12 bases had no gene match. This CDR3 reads CASSISPGQGYDTEAFF. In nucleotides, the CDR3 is TGTGCCAGCAGTATTTCTCCGGGACAGGGGTATGACACTGAAGCTTTCTTT.

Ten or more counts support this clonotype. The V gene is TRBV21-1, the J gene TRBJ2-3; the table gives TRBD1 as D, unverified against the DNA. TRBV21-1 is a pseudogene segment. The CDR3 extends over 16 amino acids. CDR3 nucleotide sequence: TGTGCCAGCAGCAAAGCTACGGGGCACGGTACAGATACGCAGTATTTT. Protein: CASSKATGHGTDTQYF.